Following are 14 T cell receptor beta chains from one sample sequenced in a study of OX40 agonist ivuxolimab in advanced cancers. Some clones are missing from TCRdb's copy, which holds only in-frame ones; the method was immunoSEQ multiplex PCR. The sample lists about 46,000 clones, around 80% seen once, with around 4.2% in the top ten. The sample consisted of CD4+ or CD8+ T cells sorted from blood, taken in a trial of the OX40 agonist ivuxolimab. The receptors were sampled from an adult with an advanced solid tumor such as melanoma, head and neck, liver or kidney cancer.

This chain joins TRBV5-5 and TRBJ1-3; D is perhaps TRBD1 (5 bases). Germline V gene sequence: CDR1 SGHKS, CDR2 YYEKEE (reference sequence). V gave up 4 bases and J gave up 8 bases, with 22 bases separating them. This CDR3 contains 16 residues. The CDR3: CASSQKRQFSGHTIYF. The CDR3 DNA follows: TGTGCCAGCAGCCAGAAACGACAGTTCTCGGGGCACACCATATATTTT.

A single count supports this clone. This rearrangement joins TRBV14 to TRBJ1-1; maybe TRBD1 (5 bases). The germline gives CDR1 SGHDN, CDR2 FVKESK. CDR3 length: 13 residues. V gave up 1 base and J gave up 7 bases, with 10 bases separating them. CDR3 coding DNA: TGTGCCAGCAGCCAAGCCGGCGGGGGTGAAGCTTTCTTT. It encodes CASSQAGGGEAFF.

This chain connects TRBV10-2 to TRBJ2-3; TRBD2 matches at 8 bases. The germline CDR1 and CDR2 sequences are WSHSY and SAAADI. The CDR3 totals 16 residues. V lost 3 bases to trimming and J lost 9 bases; unmatched junction nucleotides: 14. The CDR3 loop reads CASSDPERGPPLTQYF. The CDR3 DNA is TGCGCCAGCAGTGACCCCGAGCGGGGGCCCCCTCTGACGCAGTATTTT.

This clone turned up a few times. This CDR3 reads CARGSVRTRSSGANVLTF. The CDR3 DNA follows: TGTGCCAGGGGGTCAGTAAGGACACGTTCCTCTGGGGCCAACGTCCTGACTTTC. This chain connects TRBV2 to TRBJ2-6, with D possibly TRBD1 on 5 matching bases. CDR3 length: 18 amino acids. Trimming stripped 9 bases from V and 0 bases from J, with 21 bases between. Germline CDR1 SNHLY, CDR2 FYNNEI. Filled out from reference TRBV2 and TRBJ2-6, the complete variable domain reads EPEVTQTPSHQVTQMGQEVILRCVPISNHLYFYWYRQILGQKVEFLVSFYNNEISEKSEIFDDQFSVERPDGSNFTLKIRSTKLEDSAMYFCARGSVRTRSSGANVLTFGAGSRLTVL.

This clone appeared a few times. CDR3 nucleotides: TGTGCCAGTAGTGCGTGGTACAATGAGCAGTTCTTC. Its protein is CASSAWYNEQFF. The chain is built from TRBV19 and TRBJ2-1, with D hard to call. The CDR3 consists of 12 residues. The germline V gene has CDR1 LNHDA and CDR2 SQIVND (reference sequence). V was clipped by 5 bases and J by 4 bases, with 6 bases between them.

This chain uses TRBV19 with TRBJ2-3, with 12 bases aligning to TRBD2. This CDR3 contains 17 residues. Germline V CDR1 and CDR2: LNHDA, SQIVND (reference sequence). The V gene end was trimmed by 6 bases and the J gene end by 0 bases; junction bases not matched to a gene: 7. CDR3 sequence reads: CASSGLGLAGSTDTQYF. CDR3 nucleotides: TGTGCCAGTAGCGGGTTAGGACTAGCGGGGAGCACAGATACGCAGTATTTT.

The chain recombines TRBV27 with TRBJ2-5; perhaps TRBD2 as D (6 bases). The CDR3 is made up of 13 amino acids. Germline CDR1 and CDR2: MNHEY and SMNVEV (reference sequence). V lost 6 bases, J lost 4 bases, and 12 bases lay in between. The CDR3 sequence: CASRFVGGETQYF. The CDR3, as DNA: TGTGCCAGCAGATTCGTGGGAGGAGAGACCCAGTACTTC.

The chain combines TRBV6-5 with TRBJ1-2; TRBD1 agrees at 7 bases. The CDR3 spans 14 residues. The germline gives CDR1 MNHEY, CDR2 SVGAGI. V shed 5 bases and J 4 bases; nucleotides not matched to a gene: 7. The CDR3 sequence is CASSDPGQVYGYTF. CDR3 nucleotides: TGTGCCAGCAGTGACCCCGGACAGGTCTATGGCTACACCTTC.

The V gene is TRBV6-4, the J gene TRBJ1-2; 7 positions match TRBD1. The CDR3 covers 13 residues. In germline, CDR1 is MRHNA, CDR2 SNTAGT. The J segment lost 8 bases and the V segment lost 0 bases, leaving 3 bases of the junction unmatched. CDR3 residues: CASSDSTGRGYTF. The CDR3 coding sequence is TGTGCCAGCAGTGACTCGACAGGGAGAGGCTACACCTTC.

This clone was seen once. The V call is TRBV5-1, the J call TRBJ2-1; D remains unclear. Germline V CDR1 and CDR2: SGHRS, YFSETQ. The V end lost 4 bases, the J end lost 8 bases, and 16 bases lay between the germline ends. The CDR3 extends over 14 amino acids. CDR3 sequence reads: CASSGKAVVYEQFF. CDR3 DNA sequence: TGCGCCAGCAGCGGCAAGGCGGTTGTTTATGAGCAGTTCTTC.

The J gene is TRBJ2-1, the V gene TRBV6-5; D is uncertain. Germline assignment: CDR1 MNHEY and CDR2 SVGAGI. V lost 0 bases and J lost 4, with 7 bases in between. The CDR3 has 14 amino acids. The CDR3 loop is CASSYSSVYNEQFF. The CDR3 region has the DNA TGTGCCAGCAGTTACTCGAGTGTTTACAATGAGCAGTTCTTC.

This chain connects TRBV28 to TRBJ2-7; 7 positions agree with TRBD1. CDR3 size: 15 residues. CDR1 MDHEN and CDR2 SYDVKM come from the germline V gene. The V gene end was trimmed by 2 bases and the J gene end by 1 base; junction bases not matched to a gene: 5. This chain's CDR3 is CASSLLGQPSYEQYF. In DNA form, the CDR3 reads TGTGCCAGCAGTTTACTGGGACAGCCGTCCTACGAGCAGTACTTC. The full variable domain, completed using reference TRBV28 and TRBJ2-7, is DVKVTQSSRYLVKRTGEKVFLECVQDMDHENMFWYRQDPGLGLRLIYFSYDVKMKEKGDIPEGYSVSREKKERFSLILESASTNQTSMYLCASSLLGQPSYEQYFGPGTRLTVT.

J is TRBJ2-7 and V is TRBV6-6; no firm D call. This CDR3 spans 13 amino acids. The V end lost 2 bases, the J end lost 0 bases, and 5 bases lay between the germline ends. Germline V lookup: CDR1 MNHNY, CDR2 SVGAGI (reference sequence). This CDR3 reads CASSYVASYEQYF. The CDR3 DNA reads TGTGCCAGCAGTTACGTGGCCTCCTACGAGCAGTACTTC.

This clone occurred a few times. This chain uses TRBV11-2 with TRBJ1-1; D gene uncertain. The CDR3 totals 12 residues. CDR1 and CDR2 from the germline V gene are SGHAT and FQNNGV. V lost 5 bases to trimming and J lost 2 bases, with 6 bases between them. The CDR3 sequence: CASSRHNTEAFF. The CDR3 DNA reads as TGTGCCAGCAGCCGACACAACACTGAAGCTTTCTTT.